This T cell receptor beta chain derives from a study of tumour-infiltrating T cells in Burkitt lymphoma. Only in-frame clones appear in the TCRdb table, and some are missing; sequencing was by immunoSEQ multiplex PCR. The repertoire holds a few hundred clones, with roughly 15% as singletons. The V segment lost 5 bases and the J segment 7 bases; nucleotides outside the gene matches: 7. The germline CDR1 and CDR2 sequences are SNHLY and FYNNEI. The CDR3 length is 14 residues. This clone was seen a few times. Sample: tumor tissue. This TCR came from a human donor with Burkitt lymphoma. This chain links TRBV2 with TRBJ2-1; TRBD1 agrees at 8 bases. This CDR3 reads CASSKTTGGNEQFF. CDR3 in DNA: TGTGCCAGCAGTAAAACCACAGGGGGGAATGAGCAGTTCTTC.